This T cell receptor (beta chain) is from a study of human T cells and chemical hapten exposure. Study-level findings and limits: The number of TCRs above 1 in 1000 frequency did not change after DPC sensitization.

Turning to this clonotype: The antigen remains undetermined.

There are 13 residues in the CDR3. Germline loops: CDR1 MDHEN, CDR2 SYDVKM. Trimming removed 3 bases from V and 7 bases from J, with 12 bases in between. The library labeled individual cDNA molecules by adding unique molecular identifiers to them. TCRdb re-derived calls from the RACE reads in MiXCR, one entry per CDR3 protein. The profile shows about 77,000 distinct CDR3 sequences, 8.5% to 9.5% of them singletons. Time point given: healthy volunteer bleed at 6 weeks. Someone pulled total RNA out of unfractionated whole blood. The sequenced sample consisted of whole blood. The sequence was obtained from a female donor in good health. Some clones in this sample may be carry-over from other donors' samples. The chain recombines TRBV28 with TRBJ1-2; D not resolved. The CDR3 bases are TGTGCCAGCAGTTTCGCGGGCGTCGGTGGCTACACCTTC. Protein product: CASSFAGVGGYTF.